This TCR beta chain was sequenced in a study of blood T cell repertoires in COVID-19. Overall study: Symptom resolution, clearance, or two negative PCRs marked the recovered donors of Cohort 3.

All enrollees were roughly 18 to 89 years old and from 25 or so US areas. Participants' reported clinical history set cohort assignment. As processed by the authors: Estimated nucleated cell counts came from reference gene primer amplification. Repertoires were generated with immunoSEQ multiplex PCR, while TCRdb's copy carries only in-frame clones and drops some. Clonal size and the V and J genes are those of that table, whereas D and trimming came from the DNA. The data contain 200,000 to 250,000 clones, about 86% of them singletons. V lost 4 bases, J lost 3 bases, and 5 bases stayed unmatched. This CDR3 contains 14 residues. CDR1 and CDR2 (germline): SGHRS, YFSETQ.

The chain carries TRBV5-1 and TRBJ2-3; 7 nucleotides line up with TRBD1. This TCR was sampled from a woman aged 50 to 60 in a cohort exposed to, infected with or recovered from COVID-19 (not recorded which). The specimen sequenced was PBMCs or T cells enriched from blood (not recorded which). The CDR3 sequence: CASSPGTATDTQYF. CDR3 coding DNA: TGCGCCAGCAGCCCGGGGACAGCTACAGATACGCAGTATTTT.